The rows below give T cell receptor beta chains drawn from one sample of a study of PD-L1 blockade in urothelial cancer. Profiling relied on immunoSEQ multiplex PCR, and the TCRdb table lists in-frame clones only, not all of them. The table includes just over 50,000 clones, 75% detected once. The sample consisted of PBMCs, taken around atezolizumab (anti-PD-L1) treatment. The receptor source for this set is a man between 65 and 85 years old with urothelial cancer. Each CDR3 is given with its conserved first and last residue. D genes are given only for firm matches. For some rows the clone size is stated as once, few or many, or as a class when expanded; others skip it.

cdr3_aa cdr3_nt v_call clone_size d_call j_call
CASSANSLDQETQYF TGTGCCAGCAGCGCGAATAGTTTGGACCAAGAGACCCAGTACTTC TRBV6-1 few . TRBJ2-5
CASFRDRGLGAQETQYF TGTGCCAGCTTCCGGGACAGGGGTTTGGGAGCACAAGAGACCCAGTACTTC TRBV18 . TRBD1 TRBJ2-5
CASSFGSREKLFF TGTGCCAGCAGCTTTGGCTCCCGAGAAAAACTGTTTTTT TRBV7-9 few . TRBJ1-4
CASSSLAGVGYEQYF TGTGCCAGCAGCTCTTTAGCGGGAGTGGGCTACGAGCAGTACTTC TRBV7-2 . TRBD2 TRBJ2-7
CASSQDPWRGETQYF TGTGCCAGCAGCCAGGACCCGTGGCGGGGGGAGACCCAGTACTTC TRBV4-2 . TRBD2 TRBJ2-5
CASSEARYNTEAFF TGTGCCAGCAGTGAGGCCAGGTATAACACTGAAGCTTTCTTT TRBV2 . . TRBJ1-1
CASSLGLAGSTDTQYF TGTGCTAGCAGCTTAGGGCTAGCGGGAAGCACAGATACGCAGTATTTT TRBV7-7 . TRBD2 TRBJ2-3
CASSYGEAYEQYF TGTGCCAGCAGTTACGGGGAGGCGTACGAGCAGTACTTC TRBV6-6 once . TRBJ2-7
CASRDGTGNSPLHF TGTGCCAGCAGAGACGGGACAGGGAATTCACCCCTCCACTTT TRBV6-1 few TRBD1 TRBJ1-6
CASSYTGGYGYTF TGTGCCAGCAGTTACACAGGTGGCTATGGCTACACCTTC TRBV6-5 . . TRBJ1-2
CAIRDITGELFF TGTGCTATCCGGGACATCACCGGGGAGCTGTTTTTT TRBV6-1 . . TRBJ2-2
CASSLSQSRNTGELFF TGTGCCAGCAGCTTATCACAGAGTCGAAACACCGGGGAGCTGTTTTTT TRBV5-5 . . TRBJ2-2
CASSQDRTIYGYTF TGTGCCAGTAGTCAGGACCGGACAATCTATGGCTACACCTTC TRBV19 . . TRBJ1-2